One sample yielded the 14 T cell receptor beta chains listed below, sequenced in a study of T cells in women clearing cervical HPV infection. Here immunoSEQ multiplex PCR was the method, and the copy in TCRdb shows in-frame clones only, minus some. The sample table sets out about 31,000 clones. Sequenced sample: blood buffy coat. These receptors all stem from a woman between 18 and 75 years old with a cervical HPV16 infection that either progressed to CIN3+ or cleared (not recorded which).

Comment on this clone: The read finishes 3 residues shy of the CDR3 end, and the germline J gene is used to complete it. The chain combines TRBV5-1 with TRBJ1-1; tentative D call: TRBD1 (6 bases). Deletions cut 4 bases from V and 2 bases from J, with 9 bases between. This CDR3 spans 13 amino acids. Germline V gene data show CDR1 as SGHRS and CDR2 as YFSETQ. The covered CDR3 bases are TGCGCCAGCAGCCAAGGGGGAAACACTGAA. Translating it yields CASSQGGNTE. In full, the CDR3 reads CASSQGGNTEAFF.

The CDR3 loop is CASSGRTPSLYQETQYF. The covered CDR3 bases are TGTGCCAGTAGTGGCCGGACTCCCAGCCTGTACCAAGAGACC. The chain joins TRBV19 to TRBJ2-5, with D possibly TRBD2 on 5 matching bases. The CDR3 end falls 3 residues outside the read, so it is completed with the germline J gene. V lost 5 bases to trimming and J lost 0 bases, with 19 bases between them. The length of the CDR3 is 17 residues. CDR1 and CDR2 from the germline V gene are LNHDA and SQIVND (reference sequence).

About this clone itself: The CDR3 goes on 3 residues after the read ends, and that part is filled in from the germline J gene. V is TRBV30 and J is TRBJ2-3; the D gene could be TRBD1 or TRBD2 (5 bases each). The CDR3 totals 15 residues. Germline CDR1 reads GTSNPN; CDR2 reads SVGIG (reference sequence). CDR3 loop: CAWSEAPGSYQPQYF. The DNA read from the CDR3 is TGTGCCTGGAGCGAGGCCCCAGGGAGCTATCAGCCG.

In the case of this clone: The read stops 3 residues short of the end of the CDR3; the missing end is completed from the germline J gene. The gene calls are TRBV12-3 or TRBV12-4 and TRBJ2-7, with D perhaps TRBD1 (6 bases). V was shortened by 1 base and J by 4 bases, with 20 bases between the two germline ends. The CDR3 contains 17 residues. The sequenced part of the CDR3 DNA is TGTGCCAGCAGTTTAGGACAGGTTAACGGTTACCGGTACGAG. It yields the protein CASSLGQVNGYRYE. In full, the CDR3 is CASSLGQVNGYRYEQYF.

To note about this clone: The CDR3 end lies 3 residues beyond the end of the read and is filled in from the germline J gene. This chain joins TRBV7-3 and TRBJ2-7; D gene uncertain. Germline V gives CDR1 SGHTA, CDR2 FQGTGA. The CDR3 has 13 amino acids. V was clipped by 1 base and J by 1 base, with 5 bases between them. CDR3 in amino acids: CASSLSGSYEQYF. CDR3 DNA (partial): TGTGCCAGCAGCTTAAGCGGATCCTACGAG. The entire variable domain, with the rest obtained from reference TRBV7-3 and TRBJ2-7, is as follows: GAGVSQTPSNKVTEKGKYVELRCDPISGHTALYWYRQSLGQGPEFLIYFQGTGAADDSGLPNDRFFAVRPEGSVSTLKIQRTERGDSAVYLCASSLSGSYEQYFGPGTRLTVT.

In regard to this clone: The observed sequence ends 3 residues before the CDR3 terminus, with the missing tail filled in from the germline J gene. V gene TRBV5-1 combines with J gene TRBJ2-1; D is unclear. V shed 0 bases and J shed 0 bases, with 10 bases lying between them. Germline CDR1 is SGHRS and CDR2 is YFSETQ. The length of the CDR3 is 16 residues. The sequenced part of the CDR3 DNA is TGCGCCAGCAGCTTGGGGGCTATTTACTCCTACAATGAG. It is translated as CASSLGAIYSYNE. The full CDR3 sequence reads CASSLGAIYSYNEQFF.

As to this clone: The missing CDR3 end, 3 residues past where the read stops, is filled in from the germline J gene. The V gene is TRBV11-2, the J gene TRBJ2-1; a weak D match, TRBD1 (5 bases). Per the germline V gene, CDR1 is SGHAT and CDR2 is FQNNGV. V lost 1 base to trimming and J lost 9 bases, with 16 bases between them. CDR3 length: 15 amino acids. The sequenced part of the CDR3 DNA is TGTGCCAGCAGCTTAGGGGGCTCCAGAAGAGTTGAG. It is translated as CASSLGGSRRVE. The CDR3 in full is CASSLGGSRRVEQFF.

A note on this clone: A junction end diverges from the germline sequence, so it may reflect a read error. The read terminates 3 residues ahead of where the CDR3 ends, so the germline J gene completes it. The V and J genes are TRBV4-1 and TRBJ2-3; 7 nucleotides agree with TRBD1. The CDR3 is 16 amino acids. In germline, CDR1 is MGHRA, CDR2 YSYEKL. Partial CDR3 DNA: TGCACCAGCAGCCAACCCGGACAGGTTAGCACAGATACG. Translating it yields CTSSQPGQVSTDT. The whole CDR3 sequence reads CTSSQPGQVSTDTQYF.

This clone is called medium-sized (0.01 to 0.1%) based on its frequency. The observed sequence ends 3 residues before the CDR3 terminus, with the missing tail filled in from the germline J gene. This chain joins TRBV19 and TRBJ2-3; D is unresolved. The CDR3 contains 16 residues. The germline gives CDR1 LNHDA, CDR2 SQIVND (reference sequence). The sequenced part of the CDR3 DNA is TGTGCCAGTAGTATAGATCTGGAAGGGTCGCATGGGACG. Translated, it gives CASSIDLEGSHGT. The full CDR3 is CASSIDLEGSHGTQYF.

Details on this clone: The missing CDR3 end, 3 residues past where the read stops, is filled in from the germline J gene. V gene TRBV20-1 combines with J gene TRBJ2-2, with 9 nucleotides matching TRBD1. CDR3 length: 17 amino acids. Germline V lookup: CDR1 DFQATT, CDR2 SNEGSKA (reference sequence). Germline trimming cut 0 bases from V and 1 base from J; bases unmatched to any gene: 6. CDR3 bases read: TGCAGTGCTAGAGACGCCGGGACAGGGCTGAACACCGGGGAG. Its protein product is CSARDAGTGLNTGE. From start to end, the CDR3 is CSARDAGTGLNTGELFF.

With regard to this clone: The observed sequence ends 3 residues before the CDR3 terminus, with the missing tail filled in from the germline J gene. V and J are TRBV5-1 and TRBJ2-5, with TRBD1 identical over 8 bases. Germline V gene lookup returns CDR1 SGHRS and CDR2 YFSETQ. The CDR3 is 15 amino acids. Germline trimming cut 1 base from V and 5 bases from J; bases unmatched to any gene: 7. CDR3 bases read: TGCGCCAGCAGCTTGCGGGCAGGGGGCCTGGAGACC. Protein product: CASSLRAGGLET. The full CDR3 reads CASSLRAGGLETQYF.

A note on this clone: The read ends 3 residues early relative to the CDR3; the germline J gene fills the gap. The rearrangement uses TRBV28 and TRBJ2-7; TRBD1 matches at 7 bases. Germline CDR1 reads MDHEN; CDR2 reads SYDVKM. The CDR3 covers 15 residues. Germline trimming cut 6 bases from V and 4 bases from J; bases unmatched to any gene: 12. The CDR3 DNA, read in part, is TGTGCCAGCAGATACGACAGGGTCCTTGATTACGAG. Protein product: CASRYDRVLDYE. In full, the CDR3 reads CASRYDRVLDYEQYF.

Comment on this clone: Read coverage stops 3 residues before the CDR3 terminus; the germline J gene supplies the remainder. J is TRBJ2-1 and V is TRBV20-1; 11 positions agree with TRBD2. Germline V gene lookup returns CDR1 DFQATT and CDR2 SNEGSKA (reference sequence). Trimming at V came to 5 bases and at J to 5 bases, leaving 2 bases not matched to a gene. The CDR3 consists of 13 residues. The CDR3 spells CSAVGLADNEQFF. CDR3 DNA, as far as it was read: TGCAGTGCTGTGGGACTAGCGGACAATGAG.

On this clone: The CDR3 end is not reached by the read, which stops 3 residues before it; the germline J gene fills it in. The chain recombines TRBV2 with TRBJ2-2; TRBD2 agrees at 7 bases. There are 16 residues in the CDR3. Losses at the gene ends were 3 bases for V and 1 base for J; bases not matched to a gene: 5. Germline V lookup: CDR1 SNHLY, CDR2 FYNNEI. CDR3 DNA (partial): TGTGCCAGCAGTGATGGGAGGGGACTGAACACCGGGGAG. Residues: CASSDGRGLNTGE. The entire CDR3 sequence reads CASSDGRGLNTGELFF.